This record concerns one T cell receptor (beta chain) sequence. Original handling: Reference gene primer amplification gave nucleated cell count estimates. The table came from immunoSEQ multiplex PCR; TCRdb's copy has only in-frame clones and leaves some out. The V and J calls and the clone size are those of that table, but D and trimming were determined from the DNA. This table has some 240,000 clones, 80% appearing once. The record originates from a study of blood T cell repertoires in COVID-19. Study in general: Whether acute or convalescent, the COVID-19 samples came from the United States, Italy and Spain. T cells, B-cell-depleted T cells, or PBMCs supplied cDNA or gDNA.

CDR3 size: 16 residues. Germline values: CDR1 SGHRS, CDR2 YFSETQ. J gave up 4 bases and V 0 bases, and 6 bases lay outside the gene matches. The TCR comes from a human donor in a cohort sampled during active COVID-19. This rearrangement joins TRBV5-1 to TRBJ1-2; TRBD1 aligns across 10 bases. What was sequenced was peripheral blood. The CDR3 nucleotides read TGCGCCAGCAGCTTGGCCCGGGGACAGGGGACCTATGGCTACACCTTC. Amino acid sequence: CASSLARGQGTYGYTF.